This T cell receptor beta chain was found in a study of neurological immune-mediated disorders. Germline CDR1 and CDR2: SGHDT and YYEEEE. The V gene end was trimmed by 5 bases and the J gene end by 4 bases; junction bases not matched to a gene: 2. The CDR3 totals 12 residues. This clonotype occurred a few times. cDNA synthesis was performed by 5'RACE with 10-nucleotide random UMIs. MiXCR, run by TCRdb on the 5' RACE reads, gives a single entry per CDR3 protein. The table shows 55,000 to 70,000 distinct CDR3 sequences, with 5.2% occurring only once. The TCR sequence derives from a human donor with multiple sclerosis. The donor label of this sample is uncertain. The sequenced sample consisted of PBMCs. The V gene is TRBV5-6, the J gene TRBJ1-1, with 7 bases identical to TRBD1. CDR3 sequence (DNA): TGTGCCAGCAGGCAGGGGGGCACTGAAGCTTTCTTT. This translates into CASRQGGTEAFF. Full variable domain (outside the CDR3, taken from reference TRBV5-6 and TRBJ1-1): DAGVTQSPTHLIKTRGQQVTLRCSPKSGHDTVSWYQQALGQGPQFIFQYYEEEERQRGNFPDRFSGHQFPNYSSELNVNALLLGDSALYLCASRQGGTEAFFGQGTRLTVV.